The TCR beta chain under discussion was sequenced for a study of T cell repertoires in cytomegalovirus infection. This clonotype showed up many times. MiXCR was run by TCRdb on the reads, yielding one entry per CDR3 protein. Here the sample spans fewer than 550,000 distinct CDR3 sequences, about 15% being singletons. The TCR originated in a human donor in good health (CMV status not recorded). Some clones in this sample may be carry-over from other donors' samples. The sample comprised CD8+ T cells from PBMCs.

The CDR3 DNA is TGTGCCAGCAGCTTGGAAGATCGGACTAGCGTCGGGTACAATGAGCAGTTCTTC. Translated, it gives CASSLEDRTSVGYNEQFF. The V call is TRBV5-4, the J call TRBJ2-1; 9 bases align to TRBD2. This CDR3 comprises 18 residues. Germline V gene lookup returns CDR1 SGHNT and CDR2 YYREEE (reference sequence). Losses at the gene ends were 0 bases for V and 4 bases for J; bases not matched to a gene: 11.